This TCR beta chain was retrieved from a study of T cells in narcolepsy. Background on the study: Donors had narcolepsy type 1 or type 2, or were healthy controls.

The study's findings and limits: In some patient and control memory CD4+ samples, autoreactive clones were absent. Autoreactive clonotypes reportedly recurred in blood of same and different patients, not controls. Same-patient CSF and blood CD4+ T cell clonotypes included HCRT-specific and TRIB2-specific autoreactive ones.

The V gene's germline CDR1 is KGHSH and CDR2 LQKENI. V lost 1 base, J lost 5 bases, and 23 bases lay in between. The CDR3 has 19 amino acids. With regard to this clone: Its antigen is not known.

TCRdb's table, derived via immunoSEQ multiplex PCR, lists solely in-frame clones and lacks some. Here the sample spans about 24,000 clones, about 80% being singletons. The rearrangement links TRBV18 to TRBJ2-2; a possible D gene is TRBD2 (6 bases). The sequence came from a human donor in good health. The sequencing sample was made of memory (CD45RA-) CD4+ T cells from blood. The CDR3 coding sequence is TGTGCCAGCTCACCACTCCCGGGGCGGGGTACCCGTGCGACCGGGGAGCTGTTTTTT. It encodes CASSPLPGRGTRATGELFF. The entire variable domain, with the rest obtained from reference TRBV18 and TRBJ2-2, is as follows: NAGVMQNPRHLVRRRGQEARLRCSPMKGHSHVYWYRQLPEEGLKFMVYLQKENIIDESGMPKERFSAEFPKEGPSILRIQQVVRGDSAAYFCASSPLPGRGTRATGELFFGEGSRLTVL.